One sample yielded the 4 T cell receptor beta chains listed below, sequenced in a study of CD8 T cells in Susac syndrome. It was with random hexamers that about 0.45 to 1 ug RNA was reverse transcribed. One entry per CDR3 protein results from TCRdb running MiXCR on the immunoSEQ multiplex PCR reads. The sample has about 18,000 distinct CDR3 sequences; about 95% are singletons. The sample was CD8+ T cells from PBMCs. The receptor set was obtained from a human donor in good health.

The chain recombines TRBV21-1 with TRBJ2-1; the table's D call, TRBD1, has no DNA check behind it. TRBV21-1 is shown as a pseudogene. CDR3 length: 19 residues. CDR3 loop: CASNRGDVWGPVRDNEQFF. The CDR3 DNA is TGTGCCAGCAACCGAGGGGACGTCTGGGGGCCCGTGAGGGACAATGAGCAGTTCTTC.

CDR3 loop: CASSPDGWRGQFF. CDR3 nucleotide sequence: TGTGCCAGCAGTCCGGACGGATGGCGGGGGCAGTTCTTC. The chain couples TRBV28 to TRBJ2-1; possibly TRBD2 for D (6 bases). Germline CDR1 reads MDHEN; CDR2 reads SYDVKM. Trimming removed 5 bases from V and 12 bases from J, with 17 bases in between. The CDR3 loop spans 13 amino acids.

V usage is TRBV11-2 and J usage is TRBJ2-1; TRBD2 aligns across 11 bases. The germline CDR1 and CDR2 sequences are SGHAT and FQNNGV. V was clipped by 0 bases and J by 4 bases; unmatched bases: 8. The CDR3 is made up of 18 amino acids. CDR3 loop: CASSLDQLAGGGYNEQFF. CDR3 nucleotide sequence: TGTGCCAGCAGCTTAGACCAGCTAGCGGGAGGCGGTTACAATGAGCAGTTCTTC.

The gene calls are TRBV12-3 or TRBV12-4 and TRBJ2-6; no clear D gene. The CDR3 is 15 residues long. Deletions cut 7 bases from V and 3 bases from J, with 13 bases between. CDR3 amino acids: CASTTSLFGANVLTF. Written as DNA, the CDR3 is TGTGCCAGCACCACCTCCCTCTTTGGGGCCAACGTCCTGACTTTC.